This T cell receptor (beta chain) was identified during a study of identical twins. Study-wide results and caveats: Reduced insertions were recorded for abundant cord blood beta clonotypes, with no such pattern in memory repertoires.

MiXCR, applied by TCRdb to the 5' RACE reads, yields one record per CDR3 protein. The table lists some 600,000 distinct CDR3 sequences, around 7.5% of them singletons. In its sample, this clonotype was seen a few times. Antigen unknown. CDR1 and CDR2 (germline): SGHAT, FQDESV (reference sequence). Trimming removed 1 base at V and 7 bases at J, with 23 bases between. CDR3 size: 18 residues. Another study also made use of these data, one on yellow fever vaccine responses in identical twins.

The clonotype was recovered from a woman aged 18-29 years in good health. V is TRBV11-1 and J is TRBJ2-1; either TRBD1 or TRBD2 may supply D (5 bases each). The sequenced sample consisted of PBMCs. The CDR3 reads CASSLGLVGEGAGNEQFF. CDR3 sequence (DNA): TGTGCCAGCAGCTTAGGGTTGGTGGGAGAAGGGGCAGGGAATGAGCAGTTCTTC.